What follows describes a single T cell receptor beta chain. This entry comes from a study of blood T cell repertoires in COVID-19. At the level of the study: PBMCs, B-cell-depleted T cells, or T cells provided the cDNA or gDNA that made up the material.

Per the study methods: Estimation of nucleated cell counts relied on the amplification of reference gene primers. TCRdb's copy holds only in-frame clones and misses some; the assay was immunoSEQ multiplex PCR. V, J and clone size are those of that table, while D and trimming were read from the DNA. Among under 250,000 clones listed, roughly 80% were seen once. The germline CDR1 and CDR2 sequences are WSHSY and SAAADI. The CDR3 spans 17 residues. After removal of 6 bases from V and 4 bases from J, the junction contained 10 bases not matched to a gene. Input material: peripheral blood. The V call is TRBV10-2, the J call TRBJ2-1; 12 positions agree with TRBD2. The source is an older woman with acute or convalescent COVID-19. CDR3 protein: CASSKGTSGRAYNEQFF. CDR3 bases: TGCGCCAGCAGCAAAGGGACTAGCGGGCGGGCTTACAATGAGCAGTTCTTC.